This T cell receptor beta chain was observed in a study of blood T cell repertoires in COVID-19. V was clipped by 5 bases and J by 3 bases, with 14 bases between them. The CDR3 loop spans 14 amino acids. Germline V gives CDR1 SGHAT, CDR2 FQNNGV. Clones were sequenced by immunoSEQ multiplex PCR, and TCRdb holds only the in-frame ones, with some missing. The sample holds about 89,000 clones; approximately 89% are singletons and the top ten take around 2.5%. The rearrangement uses TRBV11-2 and TRBJ2-7; a possible D gene is TRBD2 (6 bases). Sequences were obtained from peripheral blood. The TCR comes from a human donor with active COVID-19. The donor label of this sample is uncertain. The CDR3 loop is CASSRTTGDYEQYF. The CDR3 bases are TGTGCCAGCAGCCGGACGACGGGGGACTACGAGCAGTACTTC.